This is a list of T cell receptor beta chains from one sample in a study of T-cell memory formation after mild COVID-19. One entry per CDR3 protein, called by TCRdb with MiXCR from the 5' RACE reads. The sample has hundreds of thousands of distinct CDR3 sequences; more than 15% are singletons. Sample: PBMCs or a T cell subset sorted from them (not recorded which). These receptors originate from a man aged 18 to 29 who had mild COVID-19 (a few samples of this study predate the infection). Cell type and time point are not known. Each CDR3 is given with its conserved first and last residue. A D gene is named only where the DNA matches it firmly. Only some rows state a clone size, as once, few, many or a class for expanded clones.

d_call	v_call	j_call	clone_size	cdr3_aa	cdr3_nt
NA	TRBV20-1	TRBJ2-5	NA	CSARTDQETQYF	TGCAGTGCTAGAACGGACCAAGAGACCCAGTACTTC
NA	TRBV7-7	TRBJ2-7	few	CASSLKGGYEQYF	TGTGCCAGCAGCTTGAAAGGCGGCTACGAGCAGTACTTC
NA	TRBV12-5	TRBJ2-5	many	CASGPNSGGLETQYF	TGTGCTAGTGGTCCCAATTCCGGCGGGTTGGAGACCCAGTACTTC
NA	TRBV7-6	TRBJ2-1	NA	CASSLVLGGANEQFF	TGTGCCAGCAGCTTAGTGCTCGGGGGCGCCAATGAGCAGTTCTTC
NA	TRBV6-5	TRBJ1-6	once	CASSAVGVHNSPLHF	TGTGCCAGCAGCGCAGTAGGGGTGCATAATTCACCCCTCCACTTT
NA	TRBV18	TRBJ2-5	NA	CASSPFPRQDRETQYF	TGTGCCAGCTCACCATTTCCCCGCCAGGACCGCGAGACCCAGTACTTC
NA	TRBV25-1	TRBJ2-5	NA	CASSDTGRIETQYF	TGTGCCAGCAGTGATACAGGGAGGATAGAGACCCAGTACTTC
NA	TRBV9	TRBJ2-1	NA	CASSVFGPNNEQFF	TGTGCCAGCAGCGTATTTGGCCCAAACAATGAGCAGTTCTTC
NA	TRBV6-6	TRBJ1-1	few	CASSLGLRAEAFF	TGTGCCAGCAGCCTCGGACTCCGCGCTGAAGCTTTCTTT
NA	TRBV7-9	TRBJ2-3	few	CASSAGQPDTQYF	TGTGCCAGCAGCGCCGGCCAGCCTGATACGCAGTATTTT
TRBD1	TRBV4-2	TRBJ1-4	few	CASSQDGGTGNEKLFF	TGTGCCAGCAGCCAAGATGGAGGGACAGGGAATGAAAAACTGTTTTTT
TRBD2	TRBV7-2	TRBJ2-1	few	CASLGSGGSSYNEQFF	TGTGCCAGCTTAGGAAGCGGGGGGAGCTCCTACAATGAGCAGTTCTTC
TRBD2	TRBV6-5	TRBJ2-1	few	CASRVISGGNEQFF	TGTGCCAGCAGAGTCATTAGCGGGGGTAATGAGCAGTTCTTC
NA	TRBV5-1	TRBJ1-1	many	CASSLRSGANTEAFF	TGCGCCAGCAGCTTGCGGTCGGGGGCGAACACTGAAGCTTTCTTT